What follows describes a single T cell receptor beta chain. This entry comes from a study of CD8+ T cells in alopecia areata. V lost 5 bases to trimming and J lost 7 bases, with 15 bases between them. Per germline, CDR1 PRHDT and CDR2 FYEKMQ (reference sequence). The CDR3 has 14 residues. RNA extraction was followed by reverse transcription into cDNA, which acted as the sequencing template. TCRdb's table, derived via immunoSEQ multiplex PCR, lists solely in-frame clones and lacks some. The sample lists about 200,000 clones; around three fifths were seen once. Sequenced material: CD8+ T cells sorted from blood. This TCR derives from a human donor in good health. This chain joins TRBV13 and TRBJ1-5, with TRBD1 as a possible D gene (5 bases). The CDR3 DNA follows: TGTGCCAGCAGCCCGGCGCCGACAGTGCAGCCCCAGCATTTT. Amino acids: CASSPAPTVQPQHF.